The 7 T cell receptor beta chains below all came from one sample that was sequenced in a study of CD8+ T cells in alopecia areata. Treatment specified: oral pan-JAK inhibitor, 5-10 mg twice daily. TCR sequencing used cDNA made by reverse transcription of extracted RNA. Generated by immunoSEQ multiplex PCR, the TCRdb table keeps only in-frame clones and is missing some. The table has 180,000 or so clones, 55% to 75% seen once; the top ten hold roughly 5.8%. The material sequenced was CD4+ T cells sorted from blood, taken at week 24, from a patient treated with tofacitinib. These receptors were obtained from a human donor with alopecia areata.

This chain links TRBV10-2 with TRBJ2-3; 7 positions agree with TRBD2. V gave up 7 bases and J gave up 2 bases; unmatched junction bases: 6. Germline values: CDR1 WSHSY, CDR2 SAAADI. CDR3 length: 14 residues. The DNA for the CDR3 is TGCGCCAGCACTTCTAGCGGACACACAGATACGCAGTATTTT. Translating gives CASTSSGHTDTQYF.

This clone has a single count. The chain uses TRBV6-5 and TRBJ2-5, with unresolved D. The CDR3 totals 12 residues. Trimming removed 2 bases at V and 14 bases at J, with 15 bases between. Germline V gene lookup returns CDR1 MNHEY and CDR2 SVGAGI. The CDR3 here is CASSYPDGGRYF. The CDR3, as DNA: TGTGCCAGCAGTTACCCGGACGGCGGAAGATACTTC.

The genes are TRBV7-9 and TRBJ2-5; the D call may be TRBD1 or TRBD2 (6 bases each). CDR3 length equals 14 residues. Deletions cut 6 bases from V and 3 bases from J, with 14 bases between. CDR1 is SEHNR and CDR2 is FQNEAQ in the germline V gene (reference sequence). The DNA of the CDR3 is TGTGCCAGCAGGCCACAGGGAGGTGAAGAGACCCAGTACTTC. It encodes CASRPQGGEETQYF. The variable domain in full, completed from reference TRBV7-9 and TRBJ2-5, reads DTGVSQNPRHKITKRGQNVTFRCDPISEHNRLYWYRQTLGQGPEFLTYFQNEAQLEKSRLLSDRFSAERPKGSFSTLEIQRTEQGDSAMYLCASRPQGGEETQYFGPGTRLLVL.

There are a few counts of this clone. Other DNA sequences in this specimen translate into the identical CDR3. The CDR3 sequence: CASSQVGRNQETQYF. The DNA of the CDR3 is TGTGCCAGCAGCCAAGTTGGCCGAAACCAAGAGACCCAGTACTTC. The chain recombines TRBV14 with TRBJ2-5, with D hard to call. V dropped 1 base and J dropped 0 bases, with 9 bases sitting between them. Germline assignment: CDR1 SGHDN and CDR2 FVKESK. The CDR3 is made up of 15 amino acids.

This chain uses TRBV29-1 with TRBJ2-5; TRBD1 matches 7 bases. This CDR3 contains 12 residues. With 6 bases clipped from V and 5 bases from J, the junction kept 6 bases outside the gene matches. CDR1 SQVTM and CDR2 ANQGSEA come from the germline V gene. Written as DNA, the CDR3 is TGCAGCGTGAGACAGGGTTCGGAGACCCAGTACTTC. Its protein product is CSVRQGSETQYF.

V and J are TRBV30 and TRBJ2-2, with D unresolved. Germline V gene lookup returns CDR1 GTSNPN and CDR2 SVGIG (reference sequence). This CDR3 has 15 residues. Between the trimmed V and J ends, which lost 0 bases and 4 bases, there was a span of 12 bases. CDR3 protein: CAWSVGRTLTGELFF. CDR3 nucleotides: TGTGCCTGGAGTGTAGGTAGAACTCTCACCGGGGAGCTGTTTTTT.

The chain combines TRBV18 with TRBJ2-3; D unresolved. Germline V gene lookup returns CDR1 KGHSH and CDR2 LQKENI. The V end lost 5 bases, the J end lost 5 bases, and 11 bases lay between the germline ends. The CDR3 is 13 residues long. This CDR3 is CASSTLPQDTQYF. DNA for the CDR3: TGTGCCAGCTCAACTCTCCCCCAAGATACGCAGTATTTT.